This T cell receptor (beta chain) came from a study of regulatory T cells in long-lasting Graves disease. Findings and limits, study-wide: Accuracy was perhaps lowered by the small sample size. Patients with persistent disease showed a bias toward TRBV28, TRBJ1-2 and TRBJ2-5. New patients shared fewer public clonotypes (approximately 970) than persistent patients did (about 2,700).

Noted time point: newly diagnosed GD, antithyroid drugs for less than 3 months. Preparation of the TCR library used RNA extracted from PBMCs. About this clonotype: Its target is unknown.

This CDR3 has 14 amino acids. Germline CDR1 reads LNHDA; CDR2 reads SQIVND (reference sequence). Trimming cost V 4 bases and J 5 bases; bases outside gene matches: 5. Building of the TCR beta libraries involved iRepertoire HTBI primers and Arm-PCR of CDR3 regions. One entry per CDR3 protein, called by TCRdb with MiXCR from the multiplex PCR reads. The data hold 400,000 to 500,000 distinct CDR3 sequences, with around 17% observed a single time. This sample was shared with a second study, whose subject was T cells in Graves' hyperthyroidism and ophthalmopathy. That paper adds: Patients between 18 and 65 years old had hyperthyroidism, newly diagnosed and lasting under 2 months.

This chain joins TRBV19 and TRBJ2-1; 7 bases are shared with TRBD2. The sample in question was peripheral blood mononuclear cells (PBMCs), obtained at new diagnosis, from a patient treated with antithyroid drugs. The clonotype was recovered from a woman between 25 and 40 years old with Graves disease. CDR3 coding DNA: TGTGCCAGTAGTAAGCCTAGCGGTAACAATGAGCAGTTCTTC. This gives the protein CASSKPSGNNEQFF. Together with reference TRBV19 and TRBJ2-1, the CDR3 gives the full variable domain: DGGITQSPKYLFRKEGQNVTLSCEQNLNHDAMYWYRQDPGQGLRLIYYSQIVNDFQKGDIAEGYSVSREKKESFPLTVTSAQKNPTAFYLCASSKPSGNNEQFFGPGTRLTVL.